The 13 T cell receptor beta chains given below trace back to one sample, sequenced in a study of early T cells in non-severe SARS-CoV-2 infection. TCRdb called the 5' RACE reads again in MiXCR, with one record for every CDR3 protein. The sample has more than 55,000 distinct CDR3 sequences, approximately 4.5% seen once. The material sequenced was whole blood, taken at baseline. Receptors were obtained from an adult who was a healthcare worker with PCR-confirmed SARS-CoV-2 infection or an uninfected control (not recorded which). The donor label of this sample is uncertain.

This clonotype was counted at least ten times. This chain uses TRBV9 with TRBJ1-3, with 8 nucleotides matching TRBD1. Germline CDR1 SGDLS, CDR2 YYNGEE. The V gene end was trimmed by 4 bases and the J gene end by 8 bases; junction bases not matched to a gene: 11. The CDR3 is 15 amino acids. The CDR3 sequence: CASSPPGTGLDTIYF. The CDR3 region has the DNA TGTGCCAGCAGCCCTCCCGGGACAGGTCTTGACACCATATATTTT.

V usage is TRBV7-9 and J usage is TRBJ1-1; tentatively, D is TRBD1 (5 bases). This CDR3 has 13 residues. The V gene lost 1 base and the J gene lost 11 bases, with 14 bases spanning the gap. Germline V gene data show CDR1 as SEHNR and CDR2 as FQNEAQ (reference sequence). The CDR3 bases are TGTGCCAGCAGCTTAGTGGGGGAGGGCAGGGCTTTCTTT. Translation gives CASSLVGEGRAFF. The variable domain in full, completed from reference TRBV7-9 and TRBJ1-1, reads DTGVSQNPRHKITKRGQNVTFRCDPISEHNRLYWYRQTLGQGPEFLTYFQNEAQLEKSRLLSDRFSAERPKGSFSTLEIQRTEQGDSAMYLCASSLVGEGRAFFGQGTRLTVV.

The sample holds many counts of this clonotype. The chain has TRBV29-1 and TRBJ2-7; no firm D call. V was shortened by 4 bases and J by 6 bases, with 13 bases between the two germline ends. Germline loops: CDR1 SQVTM, CDR2 ANQGSEA. The CDR3 extends over 12 amino acids. The CDR3 sequence: CSVAKDPLEQYF. DNA of the CDR3: TGCAGCGTTGCCAAAGACCCCCTCGAGCAGTACTTC.

This clonotype has more than one count but fewer than ten. V gene TRBV20-1 combines with J gene TRBJ2-4; D gene unclear. The ends were cut back, 4 bases at V and 9 bases at J, with 13 bases in the middle. The CDR3 loop spans 12 amino acids. From germline, CDR1 is DFQATT and CDR2 SNEGSKA (reference sequence). CDR3 sequence reads: CSANKELSIQYF. As DNA, the CDR3 is TGCAGTGCTAATAAGGAACTGAGCATTCAGTACTTC.

The chain joins TRBV28 to TRBJ1-2; possibly TRBD1 for D (6 bases). V lost 5 bases, J lost 8 bases, and 18 bases lay in between. CDR3 length equals 14 residues. Germline V gives CDR1 MDHEN, CDR2 SYDVKM. CDR3 protein: CASSPPQGSRGYTF. In nucleotides, the CDR3 is TGTGCCAGCAGTCCCCCACAGGGCAGCCGCGGCTACACCTTC.

This clonotype was counted only a few times. This rearrangement joins TRBV12-3 or TRBV12-4 to TRBJ2-1; 9 bases match TRBD2. V trimming: 10 bases; J trimming: 6 bases; junction bases outside the gene matches: 7. The CDR3 is made up of 13 amino acids. The CDR3 region has the DNA TGTGCCACCGCGGGGGGGCCTGGCAATGAGCAGTTCTTC. Its protein product is CATAGGPGNEQFF.

Only a few counts were recorded for this clonotype. V usage is TRBV27 and J usage is TRBJ2-2; 10 bases line up with TRBD1. Trimming at V came to 5 bases and at J to 4 bases, leaving 4 bases not matched to a gene. The CDR3 runs to 15 residues. CDR1 is MNHEY and CDR2 is SMNVEV in the germline V gene (reference sequence). For the CDR3, the DNA is TGTGCCAGCAGTAACGGACAGGGGGGCACCGGGGAGCTGTTTTTT. Translating it yields CASSNGQGGTGELFF.

Ten or more counts support this clonotype. The chain is built from TRBV5-1 and TRBJ1-1; D gene uncertain. Germline values: CDR1 SGHRS, CDR2 YFSETQ. The CDR3 is 14 residues long. V was clipped by 2 bases and J by 0 bases, with 8 bases between them. CDR3 amino acids: CASSFQGMNTEAFF. As DNA, the CDR3 is TGCGCCAGCAGCTTTCAAGGGATGAACACTGAAGCTTTCTTT.

This clonotype was picked up a small number of times. The chain links TRBV6-5 to TRBJ1-6, with unresolved D. With 0 bases removed from V and 7 bases from J, the gap between germline ends came to 7 bases. This CDR3 has 14 amino acids. Germline V CDR1 and CDR2: MNHEY, SVGAGI. CDR3 nucleotides: TGTGCCAGCAGTTACTCCGGCGTCAATTCACCCCTCCACTTT. Translation: CASSYSGVNSPLHF.

This chain links TRBV5-1 with TRBJ2-2; a weak D match, TRBD2 (6 bases). Trimming removed 0 bases at V and 4 bases at J, with 22 bases between. Germline V lookup: CDR1 SGHRS, CDR2 YFSETQ. This CDR3 is 19 amino acids long. CDR3 amino acids: CASSLVGGLVPRGTGELFF. As DNA, the CDR3 is TGCGCCAGCAGCTTGGTCGGGGGACTCGTCCCTCGTGGCACCGGGGAGCTGTTTTTT. Variable domain in full (rest from reference TRBV5-1 and TRBJ2-2): KAGVTQTPRYLIKTRGQQVTLSCSPISGHRSVSWYQQTPGQGLQFLFEYFSETQRNKGNFPGRFSGRQFSNSRSEMNVSTLELGDSALYLCASSLVGGLVPRGTGELFFGEGSRLTVL.

The chain is built from TRBV29-1 and TRBJ2-3; TRBD1 matches 7 bases. Germline lookup yields CDR1 SQVTM and CDR2 ANQGSEA. The CDR3 has 15 residues. With V trimmed by 2 bases and J by 0 bases, 5 bases remained unmatched. CDR3 DNA: TGCAGCGTTGAACCTAACAGGGGCAGCACAGATACGCAGTATTTT. Amino acid sequence: CSVEPNRGSTDTQYF.

This clonotype was observed at least ten times. This sequence joins TRBV7-8 and TRBJ2-3, with D possibly called TRBD1 or TRBD2 (5 bases each). The CDR3 is made up of 18 amino acids. Germline V gene data show CDR1 as SGHVS and CDR2 as FQNEAQ. V lost 3 bases and J lost 2, with 21 bases in between. CDR3 sequence (DNA): TGTGCCAGCAGCTTTCACCCTTCCGGGACCGAGTACACAGATACGCAGTATTTT. Protein product: CASSFHPSGTEYTDTQYF.

The chain links TRBV9 to TRBJ2-1, with a tentative D call TRBD2 (5 bases). Trimming cost V 0 bases and J 7 bases, with 14 bases left between them. CDR1 is SGDLS, CDR2 YYNGEE, per germline. The CDR3 is 15 amino acids. The CDR3 sequence is CASSVEATERNEQFF. The DNA of the CDR3 is TGTGCCAGCAGCGTAGAGGCGACGGAGCGGAATGAGCAGTTCTTC.